This passage covers 13 T cell receptor beta chains from one sample sequenced in a study of cytomegalovirus exposure and HLA in healthy donors (TCRdb year 2017). Library construction relied on the immunoSEQ multiplex PCR assay. For the multiplex PCR, a mixture combining 60 forward primers for TCR Vbeta segments and 13 reverse primers for TCR Jbeta segments was used. The immuneACCESS repertoire file appears here via TCRdb, limited to in-frame rearrangements. These files lack a portion of the clones; in checked studies, under half of the deficit traces to unresolved V genes, and the cause of the others is not known. The sample data list just under 95,000 clones, and 60% to 80% of these were observed just once. Roughly 7.3% of the sample lies in the top ten. The sample taken for sequencing was PBMCs. Receptors were obtained from a man between 45 and 60 years old in good health and CMV-seropositive.

This sequence joins TRBV4-2 and TRBJ1-1, with D possibly TRBD1 on 5 matching bases. Germline V gene data show CDR1 as LGHNA and CDR2 as YNFKEQ. V lost 0 bases and J lost 6, with 20 bases in between. The CDR3 runs to 17 residues. The CDR3 DNA follows: TGTGCCAGCAGCCAAGATCTGCCAGGCATTGGGGCTCCTGAAGCTTTCTTT. It codes for CASSQDLPGIGAPEAFF.

The J gene is TRBJ2-3, the V gene TRBV6-1; 9 positions match TRBD1. Unmatched junction bases numbered 8, after V lost 6 bases and J lost 4 bases. The length of the CDR3 is 15 residues. CDR1 is MNHNS and CDR2 is SASEGT in the germline V gene. The CDR3 protein is CASRDRGGEADTQYF. CDR3 nucleotides: TGTGCCAGCAGGGACAGGGGCGGAGAAGCAGATACGCAGTATTTT.

As regards this clone: Germline and junction disagree at one end, which may indicate a read error. The chain is built from TRBV7-9 and TRBJ1-2, with D uncertain. The CDR3 runs 13 residues. Germline lookup yields CDR1 SEHNR and CDR2 FQNEAQ (reference sequence). In nucleotides, the CDR3 is TGTTCCAGCACCACCAGCGGTAACTATGGCTACACCTTC. Amino acid sequence: CSSTTSGNYGYTF.

This clone was seen a handful of times. The V gene is TRBV6-5, the J gene TRBJ1-2; no clear D. Germline V gives CDR1 MNHEY, CDR2 SVGAGI. V shed 2 bases and J shed 6 bases, with 7 bases lying between them. CDR3 length: 12 amino acids. CDR3 DNA sequence: TGTGCCAGCAGTTACGGGGAGGATGGCTACACCTTC. This gives the protein CASSYGEDGYTF.

This chain connects TRBV9 to TRBJ1-1; no clear D. V was trimmed by 0 bases and J by 0 bases, leaving 3 bases between them. Germline loops: CDR1 SGDLS, CDR2 YYNGEE. This CDR3 comprises 13 residues. The CDR3 region is CASSVALNTEAFF. The CDR3 coding sequence is TGTGCCAGCAGCGTAGCATTGAACACTGAAGCTTTCTTT. The entire variable domain, with the rest obtained from reference TRBV9 and TRBJ1-1, is as follows: DSGVTQTPKHLITATGQRVTLRCSPRSGDLSVYWYQQSLDQGLQFLIQYYNGEERAKGNILERFSAQQFPDLHSELNLSSLELGDSALYFCASSVALNTEAFFGQGTRLTVV.

The V gene is TRBV2, the J gene TRBJ2-5; D may be TRBD1 (5 bases). The CDR3 runs to 14 residues. V lost 7 bases and J 5 bases, leaving 17 bases between the germline ends. CDR1 is SNHLY, CDR2 FYNNEI, per germline. The CDR3 DNA reads TGTGCCAGCAAACACGGTTTGGGGCCGGAGACCCAGTACTTC. This gives the protein CASKHGLGPETQYF.

CDR3 bases: TGTGCCATCAGCGGGGACAGAACTAACACTGAAGCTTTCTTT. This codes for CAISGDRTNTEAFF. The chain uses TRBV10-3 and TRBJ1-1; TRBD1 matches at 7 bases. CDR3 length: 14 amino acids. Trimming took 6 bases from V and 2 from J; bases not matched to a gene: 6. Looked up from germline, CDR1 is ENHRY and CDR2 is SYGVKD.

This chain uses TRBV6-5 with TRBJ2-1, with 11 bases that match TRBD2. The CDR3 covers 14 residues. Unmatched junction bases numbered 5, after V lost 5 bases and J lost 8 bases. The germline gives CDR1 MNHEY, CDR2 SVGAGI. The CDR3 loop reads CASSPLAGEDEQFF. CDR3 DNA: TGTGCCAGCAGTCCACTAGCGGGGGAGGATGAGCAGTTCTTC.

A single count supports this clone. The rearrangement joins TRBV7-2 to TRBJ2-7; possible D gene TRBD2, 5 bases. The CDR3 runs to 14 residues. CDR1 and CDR2 from the germline V gene are SGHTA and FQGNSA. V was cut by 4 bases and J by 6 bases, with 16 bases left in between. Written as DNA, the CDR3 is TGTGCCAGCAGCTCAGAAACTAGAACCGGCGAGCAGTACTTC. Protein product: CASSSETRTGEQYF.

The V and J genes are TRBV5-5 and TRBJ2-2, with D possibly matching TRBD1 (6 bases). Germline CDR1 reads SGHKS; CDR2 reads YYEKEE (reference sequence). V dropped 5 bases and J dropped 5 bases, with 16 bases sitting between them. CDR3 size: 15 residues. CDR3 DNA sequence: TGTGCCAGCAGTCCACAGGGTCGGGAAACCGGGGAGCTGTTTTTT. It yields the protein CASSPQGRETGELFF.

This chain links TRBV9 with TRBJ2-1; D is unclear. The CDR3 has 16 amino acids. The ends were cut back, 2 bases at V and 5 bases at J, with 17 bases in the middle. Germline values: CDR1 SGDLS, CDR2 YYNGEE. CDR3 sequence (DNA): TGTGCCAGCAGCGTTGTGAGGAGCCCGGCGGACAATGAGCAGTTCTTC. Translated: CASSVVRSPADNEQFF.

The chain recombines TRBV5-4 with TRBJ2-7; D might be TRBD1 (5 bases). The CDR3 runs to 14 residues. Trimming took off 7 bases at V and 5 bases at J, with 19 bases between the two ends. Germline-derived CDR1 and CDR2 are SGHNT and YYREEE (reference sequence). This CDR3 reads CASGDKGSFNEQYF. CDR3 bases: TGTGCCAGCGGAGACAAGGGGTCTTTCAACGAGCAGTACTTC.

V and J are TRBV4-2 and TRBJ1-4; D gene ambiguous. This CDR3 region has 15 residues. Between the trimmed V and J ends, which lost 1 base and 7 bases, there was a span of 13 bases. Per the germline V gene, CDR1 is LGHNA and CDR2 is YNFKEQ. CDR3 amino acids: CASSQAGQVREKLFF. Written as DNA, the CDR3 is TGTGCCAGCAGCCAAGCCGGCCAGGTCCGTGAAAAACTGTTTTTT.